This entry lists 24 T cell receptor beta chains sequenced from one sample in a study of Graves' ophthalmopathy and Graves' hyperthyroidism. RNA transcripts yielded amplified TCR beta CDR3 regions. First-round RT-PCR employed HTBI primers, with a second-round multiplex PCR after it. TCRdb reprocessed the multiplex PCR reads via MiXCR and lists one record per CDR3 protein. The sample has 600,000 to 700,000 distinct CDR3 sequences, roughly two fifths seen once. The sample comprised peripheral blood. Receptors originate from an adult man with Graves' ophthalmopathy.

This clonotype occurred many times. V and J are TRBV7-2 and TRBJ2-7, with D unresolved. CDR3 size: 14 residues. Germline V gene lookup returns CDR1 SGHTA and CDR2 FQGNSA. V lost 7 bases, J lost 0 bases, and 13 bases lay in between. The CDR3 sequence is CASTPQLSSYEQYF. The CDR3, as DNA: TGTGCCAGCACCCCCCAACTCAGCTCCTACGAGCAGTACTTC.

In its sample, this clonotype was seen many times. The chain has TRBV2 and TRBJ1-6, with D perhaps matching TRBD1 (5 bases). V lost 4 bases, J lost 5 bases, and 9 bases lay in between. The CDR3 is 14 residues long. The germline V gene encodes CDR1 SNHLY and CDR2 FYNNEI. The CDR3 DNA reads TGTGCCAGCAGTGCTCAGGGAGATAATTCACCCCTCCACTTT. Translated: CASSAQGDNSPLHF. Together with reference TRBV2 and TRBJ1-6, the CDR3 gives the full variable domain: EPEVTQTPSHQVTQMGQEVILRCVPISNHLYFYWYRQILGQKVEFLVSFYNNEISEKSEIFDDQFSVERPDGSNFTLKIRSTKLEDSAMYFCASSAQGDNSPLHFGNGTRLTVT.

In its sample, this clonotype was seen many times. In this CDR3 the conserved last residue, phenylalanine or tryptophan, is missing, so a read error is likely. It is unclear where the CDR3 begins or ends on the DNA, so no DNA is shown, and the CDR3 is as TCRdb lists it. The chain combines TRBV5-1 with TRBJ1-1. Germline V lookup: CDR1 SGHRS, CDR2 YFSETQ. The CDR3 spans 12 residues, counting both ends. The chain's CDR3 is CASSFGGALRWC.

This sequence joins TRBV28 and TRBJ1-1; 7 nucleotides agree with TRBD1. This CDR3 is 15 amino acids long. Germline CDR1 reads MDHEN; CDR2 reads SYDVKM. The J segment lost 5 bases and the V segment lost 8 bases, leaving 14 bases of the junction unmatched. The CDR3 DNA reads TGTGCCAGCCACTTTAATACCGGGACAGCGACTGAAGCTTTCTTT. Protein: CASHFNTGTATEAFF.

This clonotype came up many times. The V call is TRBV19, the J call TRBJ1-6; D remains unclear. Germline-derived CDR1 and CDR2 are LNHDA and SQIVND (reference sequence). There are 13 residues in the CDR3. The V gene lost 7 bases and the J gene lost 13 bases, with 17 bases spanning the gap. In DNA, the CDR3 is TGTGCCAGTAAAGGCGGCCGCGCCCTTCCCCTCCACTTT. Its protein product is CASKGGRALPLHF.

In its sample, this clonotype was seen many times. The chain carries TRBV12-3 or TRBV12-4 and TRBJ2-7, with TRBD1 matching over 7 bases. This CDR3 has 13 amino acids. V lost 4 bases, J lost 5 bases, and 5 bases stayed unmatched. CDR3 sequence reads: CASSSNRGHEQYF. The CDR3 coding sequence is TGTGCCAGCAGTTCGAACAGGGGCCACGAGCAGTACTTC.

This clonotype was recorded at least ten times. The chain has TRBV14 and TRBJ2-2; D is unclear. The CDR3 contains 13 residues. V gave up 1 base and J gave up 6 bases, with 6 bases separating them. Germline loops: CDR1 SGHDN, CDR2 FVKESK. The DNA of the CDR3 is TGTGCCAGCAGCCAAGTGCGCGCCGGGGAGCTGTTTTTT. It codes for CASSQVRAGELFF.

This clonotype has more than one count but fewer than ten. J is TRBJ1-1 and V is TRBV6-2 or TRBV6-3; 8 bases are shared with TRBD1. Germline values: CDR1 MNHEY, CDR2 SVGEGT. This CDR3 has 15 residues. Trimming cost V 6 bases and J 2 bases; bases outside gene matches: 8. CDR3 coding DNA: TGTGCCAGCAGGCCGACAGGGGAGGTTAACACTGAAGCTTTCTTT. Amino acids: CASRPTGEVNTEAFF.

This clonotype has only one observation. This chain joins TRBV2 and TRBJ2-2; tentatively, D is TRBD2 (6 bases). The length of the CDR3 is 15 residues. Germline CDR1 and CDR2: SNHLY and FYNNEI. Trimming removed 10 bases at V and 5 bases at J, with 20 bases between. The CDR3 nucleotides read TGTGCCATACGTAGCGCCGGACTATATACCGGGGAGCTGTTTTTT. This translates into CAIRSAGLYTGELFF.

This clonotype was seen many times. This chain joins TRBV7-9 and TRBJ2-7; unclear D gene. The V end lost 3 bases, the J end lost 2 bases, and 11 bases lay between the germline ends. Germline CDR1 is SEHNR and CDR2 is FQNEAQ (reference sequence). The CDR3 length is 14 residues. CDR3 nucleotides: TGTGCCAGCAGCTTTTGGGAAGTACCCTACGAGCAGTACTTC. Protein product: CASSFWEVPYEQYF.

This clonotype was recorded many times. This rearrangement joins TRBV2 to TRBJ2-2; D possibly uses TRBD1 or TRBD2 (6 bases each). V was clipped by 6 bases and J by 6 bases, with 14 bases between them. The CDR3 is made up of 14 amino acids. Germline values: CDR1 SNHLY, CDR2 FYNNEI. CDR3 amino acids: CASRRGENAGELFF. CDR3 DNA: TGTGCCAGCAGAAGGGGGGAGAATGCCGGGGAGCTGTTTTTT. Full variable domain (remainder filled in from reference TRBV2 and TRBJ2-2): EPEVTQTPSHQVTQMGQEVILRCVPISNHLYFYWYRQILGQKVEFLVSFYNNEISEKSEIFDDQFSVERPDGSNFTLKIRSTKLEDSAMYFCASRRGENAGELFFGEGSRLTVL.

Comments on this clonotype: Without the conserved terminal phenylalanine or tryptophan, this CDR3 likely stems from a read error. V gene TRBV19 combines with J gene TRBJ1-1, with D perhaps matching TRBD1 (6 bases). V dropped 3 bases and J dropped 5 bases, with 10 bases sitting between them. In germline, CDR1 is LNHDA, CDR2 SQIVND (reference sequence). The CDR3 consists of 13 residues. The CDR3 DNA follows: TGTGCCAGTAGTATGAGAGGGGGGACTGAAGCTTTCATT. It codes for CASSMRGGTEAFI.

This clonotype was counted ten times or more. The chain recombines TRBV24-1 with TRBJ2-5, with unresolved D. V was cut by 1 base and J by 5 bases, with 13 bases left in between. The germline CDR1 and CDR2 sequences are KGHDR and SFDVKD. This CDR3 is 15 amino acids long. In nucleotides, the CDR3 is TGTGCCACCAGTGATTTTAACAATTACGGGGAGACCCAGTACTTC. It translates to CATSDFNNYGETQYF.

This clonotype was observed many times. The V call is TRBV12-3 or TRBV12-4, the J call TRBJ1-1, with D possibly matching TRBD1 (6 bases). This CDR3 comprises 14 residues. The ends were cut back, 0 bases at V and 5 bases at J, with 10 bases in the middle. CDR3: CASSLAQGTTEAFF. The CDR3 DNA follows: TGTGCCAGCAGTTTAGCGCAGGGGACGACTGAAGCTTTCTTT.

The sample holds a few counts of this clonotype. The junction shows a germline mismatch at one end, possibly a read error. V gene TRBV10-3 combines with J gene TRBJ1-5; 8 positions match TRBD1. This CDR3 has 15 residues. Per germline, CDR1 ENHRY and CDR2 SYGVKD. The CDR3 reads CASSDRGPSNQPQHF. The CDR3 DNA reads TGTGCCAGCAGTGACAGGGGACCTAGCAATCAGCCCCAGCATTTT.

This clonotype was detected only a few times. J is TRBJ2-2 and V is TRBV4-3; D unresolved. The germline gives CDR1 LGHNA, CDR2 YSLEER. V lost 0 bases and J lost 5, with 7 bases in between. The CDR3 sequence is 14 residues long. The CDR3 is CASSQDWGTGELFF. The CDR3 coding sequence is TGCGCCAGCAGCCAAGACTGGGGAACCGGGGAGCTGTTTTTT.

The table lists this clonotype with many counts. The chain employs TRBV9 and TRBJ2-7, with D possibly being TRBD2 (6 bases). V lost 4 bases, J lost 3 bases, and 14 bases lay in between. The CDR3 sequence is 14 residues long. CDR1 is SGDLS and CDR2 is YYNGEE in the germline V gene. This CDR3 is CASSWGGESYEQYF. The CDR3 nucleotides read TGTGCCAGCAGCTGGGGCGGGGAGAGCTACGAGCAGTACTTC.

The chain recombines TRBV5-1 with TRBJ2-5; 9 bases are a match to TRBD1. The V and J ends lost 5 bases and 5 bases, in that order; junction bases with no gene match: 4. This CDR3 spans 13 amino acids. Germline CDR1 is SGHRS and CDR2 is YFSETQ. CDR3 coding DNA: TGCGCCAGCAGTACGACAGGGGGGGAGACCCAGTACTTC. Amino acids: CASSTTGGETQYF.

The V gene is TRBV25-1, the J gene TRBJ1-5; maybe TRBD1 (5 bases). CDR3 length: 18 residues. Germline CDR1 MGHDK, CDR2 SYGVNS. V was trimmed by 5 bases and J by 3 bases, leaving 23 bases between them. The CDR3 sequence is CASSPAVPGRLTNQPQHF. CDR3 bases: TGTGCCAGCAGTCCCGCCGTCCCGGGACGGCTTACCAATCAGCCCCAGCATTTT.

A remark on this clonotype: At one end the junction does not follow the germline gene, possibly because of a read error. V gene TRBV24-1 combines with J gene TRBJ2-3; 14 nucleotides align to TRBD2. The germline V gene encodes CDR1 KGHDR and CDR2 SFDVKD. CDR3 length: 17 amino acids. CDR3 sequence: CATSDPGTSGSIDTQYF. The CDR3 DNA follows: TGTGCCACCAGTGATCCCGGGACTAGCGGGAGCATAGATACGCAGTATTTT.

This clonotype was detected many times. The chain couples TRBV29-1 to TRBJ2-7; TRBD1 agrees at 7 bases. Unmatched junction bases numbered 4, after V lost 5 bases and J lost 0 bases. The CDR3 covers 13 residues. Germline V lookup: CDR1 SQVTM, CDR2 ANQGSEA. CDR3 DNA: TGCAGCGTTACAGGGGTGGCCTCCTACGAGCAGTACTTC. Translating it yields CSVTGVASYEQYF.

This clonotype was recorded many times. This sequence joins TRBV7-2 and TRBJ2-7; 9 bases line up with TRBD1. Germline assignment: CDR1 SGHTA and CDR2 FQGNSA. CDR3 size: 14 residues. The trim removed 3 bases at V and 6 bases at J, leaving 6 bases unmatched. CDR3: CASSFTQGASEQYF. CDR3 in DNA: TGTGCCAGCAGCTTTACACAGGGGGCAAGCGAGCAGTACTTC.

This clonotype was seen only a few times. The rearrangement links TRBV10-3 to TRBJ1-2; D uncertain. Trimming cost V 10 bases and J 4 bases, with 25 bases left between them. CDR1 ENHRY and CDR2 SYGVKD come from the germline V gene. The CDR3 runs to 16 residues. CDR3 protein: CASRIGKAGRSYGYTF. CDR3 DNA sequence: TGTGCCAGCAGAATCGGGAAGGCAGGAAGGTCCTATGGCTACACCTTC.

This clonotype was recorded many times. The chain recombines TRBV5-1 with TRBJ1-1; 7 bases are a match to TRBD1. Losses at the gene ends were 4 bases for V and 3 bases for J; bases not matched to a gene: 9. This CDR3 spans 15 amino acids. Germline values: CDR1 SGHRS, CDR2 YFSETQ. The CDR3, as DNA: TGCGCCAGCAGCGCGTCACAGGGGTTATACACTGAAGCTTTCTTT. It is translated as CASSASQGLYTEAFF.